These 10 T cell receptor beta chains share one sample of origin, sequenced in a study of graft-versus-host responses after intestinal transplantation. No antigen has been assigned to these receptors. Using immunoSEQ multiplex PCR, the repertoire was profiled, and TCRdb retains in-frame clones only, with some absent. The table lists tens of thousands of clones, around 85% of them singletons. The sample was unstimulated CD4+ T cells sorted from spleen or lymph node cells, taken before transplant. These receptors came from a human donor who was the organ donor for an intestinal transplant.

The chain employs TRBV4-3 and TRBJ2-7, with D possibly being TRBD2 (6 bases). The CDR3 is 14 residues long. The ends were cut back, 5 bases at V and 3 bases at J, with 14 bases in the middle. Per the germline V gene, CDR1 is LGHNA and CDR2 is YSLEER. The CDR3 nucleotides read TGCGCCAGCAGCATCGGGACTGGGATCTACGAGCAGTACTTC. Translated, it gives CASSIGTGIYEQYF.

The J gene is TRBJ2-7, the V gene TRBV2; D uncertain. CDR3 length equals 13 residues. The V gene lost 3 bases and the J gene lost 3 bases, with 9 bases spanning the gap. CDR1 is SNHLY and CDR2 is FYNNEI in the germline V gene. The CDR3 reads CASSESLNYEQYF. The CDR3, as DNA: TGTGCCAGCAGTGAGAGTTTAAACTACGAGCAGTACTTC.

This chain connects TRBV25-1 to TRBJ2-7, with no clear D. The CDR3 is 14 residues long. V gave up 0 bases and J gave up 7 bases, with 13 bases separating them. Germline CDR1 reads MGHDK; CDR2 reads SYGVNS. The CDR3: CASSEYGSLPEQYF. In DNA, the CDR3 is TGTGCCAGCAGTGAATATGGGTCCCTCCCGGAGCAGTACTTC.

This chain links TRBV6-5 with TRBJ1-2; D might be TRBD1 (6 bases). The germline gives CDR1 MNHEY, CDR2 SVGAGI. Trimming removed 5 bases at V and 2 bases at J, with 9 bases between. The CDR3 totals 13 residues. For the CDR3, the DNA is TGTGCCAGCAGTGAAAGGGGGAACTATGGCTACACCTTC. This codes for CASSERGNYGYTF.

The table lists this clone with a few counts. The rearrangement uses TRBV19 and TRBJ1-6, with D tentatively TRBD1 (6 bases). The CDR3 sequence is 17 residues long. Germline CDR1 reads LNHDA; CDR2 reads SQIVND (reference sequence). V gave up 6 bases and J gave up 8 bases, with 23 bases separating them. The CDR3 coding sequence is TGTGCCAGTAGCACCGCGGGGGGGGCCACTATGGATTCACCCCTCCACTTT. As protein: CASSTAGGATMDSPLHF.

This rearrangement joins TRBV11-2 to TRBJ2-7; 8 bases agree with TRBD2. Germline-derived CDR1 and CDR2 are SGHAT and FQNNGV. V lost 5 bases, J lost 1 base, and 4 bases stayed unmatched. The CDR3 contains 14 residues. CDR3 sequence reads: CASSLSGASYEQYF. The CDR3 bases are TGTGCCAGCAGCCTTAGCGGGGCTTCCTACGAGCAGTACTTC.

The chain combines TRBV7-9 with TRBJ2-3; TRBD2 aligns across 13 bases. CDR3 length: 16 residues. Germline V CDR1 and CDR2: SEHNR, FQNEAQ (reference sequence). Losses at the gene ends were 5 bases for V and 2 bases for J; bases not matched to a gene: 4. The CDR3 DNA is TGTGCCAGCAGCACACTAGCGGGAGGGATCACAGATACGCAGTATTTT. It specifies CASSTLAGGITDTQYF.

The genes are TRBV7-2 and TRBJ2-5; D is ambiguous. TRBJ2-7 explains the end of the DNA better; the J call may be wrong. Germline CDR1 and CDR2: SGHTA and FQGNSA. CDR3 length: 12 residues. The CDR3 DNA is TGTGCCAGCAGCCCCAGCTCCTACGAGCAGTACTTC. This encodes CASSPSSYEQYF.

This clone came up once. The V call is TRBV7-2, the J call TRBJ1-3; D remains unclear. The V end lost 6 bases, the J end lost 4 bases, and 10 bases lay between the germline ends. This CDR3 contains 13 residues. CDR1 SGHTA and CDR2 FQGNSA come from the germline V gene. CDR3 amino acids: CASREGNGNTIYF. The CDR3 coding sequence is TGTGCCAGCAGGGAGGGCAACGGAAACACCATATATTTT.

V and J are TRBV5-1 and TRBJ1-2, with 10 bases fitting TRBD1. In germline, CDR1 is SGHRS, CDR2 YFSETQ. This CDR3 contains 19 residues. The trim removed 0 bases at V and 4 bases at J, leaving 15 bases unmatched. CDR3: CASSLGGQGVRNASYGYTF. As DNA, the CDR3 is TGCGCCAGCAGCTTGGGAGGACAGGGGGTAAGGAATGCGAGCTATGGCTACACCTTC.